What follows describes a single T cell receptor (beta chain). Generated by immunoSEQ multiplex PCR, the TCRdb table keeps only in-frame clones and is missing some. The profile covers 100,000 or so clones, with 91% appearing a single time and roughly 2.1% taken by the ten largest. The sample is drawn from a study of blood T cell repertoires in COVID-19. Looking at the study overall: T cells, B-cell-depleted T cells, or PBMCs provided the cDNA or gDNA that served as material.

CDR3 length: 12 amino acids. Per the germline V gene, CDR1 is ENHRY and CDR2 is SYGVKD. Deletions cut 4 bases from V and 4 bases from J, with 6 bases between. The chain couples TRBV10-3 to TRBJ2-3, with D unresolved. Specimen: peripheral blood. This TCR derives from a middle-aged man with active COVID-19. The CDR3 is CAISVQADTQYF. CDR3 nucleotides: TGTGCCATCAGTGTCCAGGCAGATACGCAGTATTTT.